This T cell receptor (beta chain) was recorded in a study of T-cell memory formation after mild COVID-19. For the study at large: TCR clustering was largely donor specific.

This clonotype was recorded only once. The antigen is undetermined. Study-level results: There was no confirmation that second-wave clones peaking on day 37 were SARS-CoV-2 specific. Most CD4+ clones that shrank were in CM and EM, while CD8+ ones turned up in EMRA. Pre-infection memory carried some responding clones, suggesting that cross-reactive memory joined.

TCRdb reprocessed the 5' RACE reads with MiXCR, giving one entry per CDR3 protein. The sample includes about 400,000 distinct CDR3 sequences, roughly a quarter of them seen just once. The receptor's source is an adult woman who had mild COVID-19 (a few samples of this study predate the infection). Cell type and time point are not known. Sequenced: PBMCs or a T cell subset sorted from them (not recorded which).

In nucleotides, the CDR3 is TGTGCCAGCAGCCCATGGGACAGGGATTCACCCCTCCACTTT. Translated, it gives CASSPWDRDSPLHF. This chain connects TRBV5-6 to TRBJ1-6, with 9 bases matching TRBD1. Trimming at V came to 4 bases and at J to 8 bases, leaving 4 bases not matched to a gene. CDR1 SGHDT and CDR2 YYEEEE come from the germline V gene. The CDR3 loop spans 14 amino acids.